This is a list of T cell receptor beta chains from one sample in a study of blood T cell repertoires in COVID-19. This table comes from immunoSEQ multiplex PCR, and its TCRdb copy is limited to in-frame clones, with some not included. The repertoire holds several thousand clones, with 80% to 90% as singletons. The sequenced sample consisted of peripheral blood. These receptors were collected from a human donor in a cohort sampled during active COVID-19. The CDR3 runs from the conserved cysteine through the conserved F or W. D genes are given only for firm matches. Clone size appears in some rows only: once, few, many, or a class for an expanded clone.

j_call | d_call | clone_size | v_call | cdr3_nt | cdr3_aa
TRBJ1-1 | TRBD1 | - | TRBV4-1 | TGCGCCAGCAGCCGGGGACAGACAGCTCTGGGCACTGAAGCTTTCTTT | CASSRGQTALGTEAFF
TRBJ2-1 | - | - | TRBV25-1 | TGTGCCAGCAGTGAACTCAGGGGGGATACCTACAATGAGCAGTTCTTC | CASSELRGDTYNEQFF
TRBJ2-1 | TRBD1 | - | TRBV5-1 | TGCGCCAGCAGCCCTATGACAGGGGTTATTCCTAGGCAGTTCTTC | CASSPMTGVIPRQFF
TRBJ2-2 | TRBD2 | - | TRBV2 | TGTGCCAGCAGTGAAGGCGCGGGGGGGTTGGGGACCCCCGGGGAGCTGTTTTTT | CASSEGAGGLGTPGELFF
TRBJ2-3 | TRBD2 | once | TRBV15 | TGTGCCACCAGCACGACTAGCGGGGCATCGGATACGCAGTATTTT | CATSTTSGASDTQYF
TRBJ1-2 | - | - | TRBV21-1 | TGTGCCAGCAGCAAAGGAACAGGAGGCTACACCTTC | CASSKGTGGYTF
TRBJ1-5 | - | few | TRBV29-1 | TGCAGCGTTGTATCAGGTAGCAATCAGCCCCAGCATTTT | CSVVSGSNQPQHF
TRBJ1-4 | - | - | TRBV5-1 | TGCGCCAGCAGCCACGAACCAGGGGTGCCTAATGAAAAACTGTTTTTT | CASSHEPGVPNEKLFF
TRBJ1-4 | - | - | TRBV19 | TGTGCCAGTGGGGGCGTTGCAACTAATGAAAAACTGTTTTTT | CASGGVATNEKLFF
TRBJ1-5 | TRBD1 | few | TRBV6-2/TRBV6-3 | TGTGCCAGCAGTCTACTGGGACAGAGCAATCAGCCCCAGCATTTT | CASSLLGQSNQPQHF
TRBJ1-2 | TRBD1 | - | TRBV7-2 | TGTGCCAGCAGCTTAGTAGGGGGCAATGGGTATGGCTACACCTTC | CASSLVGGNGYGYTF
TRBJ2-1 | TRBD1 | - | TRBV4-1 | TGCGCCAGCAGCCCGCGACAGGGTCTGGACAATGAGCAGTTCTTC | CASSPRQGLDNEQFF
TRBJ1-1 | TRBD1 | - | TRBV18 | TGTGCCAGCTCAGCACAGGGGGCTACCCAGGCTGAAGCTTTCTTT | CASSAQGATQAEAFF
TRBJ1-5 | TRBD1 | - | TRBV18 | TGTGCCAGCTCGCCGACAGGGGATCAGCCCCAGCATTTT | CASSPTGDQPQHF
TRBJ2-5 | - | - | TRBV7-8 | TGTGCCAGCAGCGCCAGGGTGGCCCTACAAGCGACCCAGTACTTC | CASSARVALQATQYF
TRBJ1-6 | TRBD1 | - | TRBV5-5 | TGTGCCAGCAGCCCCGAACGACAGGGTCAATCACCCCTCCACTTT | CASSPERQGQSPLHF
TRBJ2-2 | TRBD2 | few | TRBV10-1 | TGCGCCAGCAGTCTTAAGACTAGCGGGGGGGTGTACACCGGGGAGCTGTTTTTT | CASSLKTSGGVYTGELFF
TRBJ2-5 | TRBD2 | - | TRBV19 | TGTGCCAGTAGTATAGATGCGGGGGGCCCGGGGGAGACCCAGTACTTC | CASSIDAGGPGETQYF
TRBJ2-3 | TRBD2 | - | TRBV4-1 | TGCGCCAGCAGCCAAGGAGGCTCGCTAGCGGGTGACAGGACAGATACGCAGTATTTT | CASSQGGSLAGDRTDTQYF
TRBJ2-5 | TRBD2 | - | TRBV5-1 | TGCGCCAGCAGCGCTGGAGCGGGGGAAGAGACCCAGTACTTC | CASSAGAGEETQYF
TRBJ2-2 | TRBD2 | once | TRBV3-1/TRBV3-2 | TGTGCCAGCAGGTACAGCGGGGTGAACACCGGGGAGCTGTTTTTT | CASRYSGVNTGELFF
TRBJ2-5 | - | once | TRBV7-3 | TGTGCCAGCAGCTTAGCTAGCACTCCACAAGAGACCCAGTACTTC | CASSLASTPQETQYF
TRBJ1-5 | TRBD1 | - | TRBV9 | TGTGCCAGCAGCGTAGACCCAGGGGGGCAGCCCCAGCATTTT | CASSVDPGGQPQHF
TRBJ1-1 | - | - | TRBV15 | TGTGCCACCAGCAGAGAACGGGGGGATGAAGCTTTCTTT | CATSRERGDEAFF
TRBJ1-5 | - | - | TRBV18 | TGTGCCAGCTGCGAGTCGAGGGAACAGCCCCAGCATTTT | CASCESREQPQHF
TRBJ2-7 | - | - | TRBV5-4 | TGTGCCAGCAGCTTTAGTTTAGGTCGGGGCTACGAGCAGTACTTC | CASSFSLGRGYEQYF
TRBJ1-2 | - | - | TRBV6-5 | TGTGCCAGCAGCCCCAAAAGGGAGGTCTATGGCTACACCTTC | CASSPKREVYGYTF
TRBJ2-5 | - | - | TRBV5-1 | TGCGCCAGCAGCTGGGGGACTGCCCCCCAAGAGACCCAGTACTTC | CASSWGTAPQETQYF
TRBJ2-5 | TRBD1 | - | TRBV28 | TGTGCCAGCACCCCCGGGACAGAATCGGAGACCCAGTACTTC | CASTPGTESETQYF
TRBJ2-5 | - | - | TRBV21-1 | TGTGCCAGCAGCAAAGGATTAGCGGGGCCCCAAGAGACCCAGTACTTC | CASSKGLAGPQETQYF
TRBJ1-6 | - | - | TRBV9 | TGTGCCAGCAGCGTAAATGAGGGAGATTCACCCCTCCACTTT | CASSVNEGDSPLHF
TRBJ1-4 | - | - | TRBV19 | TGTGCCAGTAGTACCCAGGCCGTCGGGGAAGGGAGTGAAAAACTGTTTTTT | CASSTQAVGEGSEKLFF
TRBJ2-7 | TRBD2 | - | TRBV30 | TGTGCCTGGCTACCTAGCGGGGGGTTCGCCTACGAGCAGTACTTC | CAWLPSGGFAYEQYF
TRBJ2-5 | TRBD1 | - | TRBV13 | TGTGCCAGCAGCGTAGGGACAGAAGAGACCCAGTACTTC | CASSVGTEETQYF
TRBJ1-2 | TRBD1 | - | TRBV7-8 | TGTGCCAGCAGCCGCCGGGACAGGGCTGGTGGCTACACCTTC | CASSRRDRAGGYTF
TRBJ2-7 | - | - | TRBV12-3/TRBV12-4 | TGTGCCAGCAGTTTAAGGGGATTAGGCGAGCAGTACTTC | CASSLRGLGEQYF
TRBJ2-7 | TRBD1 | - | TRBV12-3/TRBV12-4 | TGTGCCAGCAGTATTACAGGGGCCTACGAGCAGTACTTC | CASSITGAYEQYF
TRBJ1-2 | - | - | TRBV19 | TGTGCCAGTAGCATCGGAGCAGTTAACTATGGCTACACCTTC | CASSIGAVNYGYTF
TRBJ1-2 | - | - | TRBV5-4 | TGTGCCAGCAGCTCCGCCGGGAATCTGATAGGTGGCTACACCTTC | CASSSAGNLIGGYTF
TRBJ2-2 | - | - | TRBV4-1 | TGCGCCAGCAGGGCAGGACTACTACGAGTCACCGGGGAGCTGTTTTTT | CASRAGLLRVTGELFF
TRBJ1-2 | - | once | TRBV19 | TGTGCCAGTAGTATAGATACGGGGGTTAACGACTATGGCTACACCTTC | CASSIDTGVNDYGYTF
TRBJ1-1 | TRBD1 | - | TRBV3-1/TRBV3-2 | TGTGCCAGCAGCCATGGACAGGGCCCTGCTTTCTTT | CASSHGQGPAFF
TRBJ2-3 | TRBD2 | - | TRBV7-2 | TGTGCCAGCAGTTGGTCCACTAGCGGGGTGGAAGATACGCAGTATTTT | CASSWSTSGVEDTQYF
TRBJ1-6 | - | - | TRBV19 | TGTGCCAGTAGTGCAGTGTTCTCCTATAATTCACCCCTCCACTTT | CASSAVFSYNSPLHF
TRBJ2-2 | TRBD1 | - | TRBV10-3 | TGTGCCGCCAGGGGGCAAATGGTCGGCGGGGAGCTGTTTTTT | CAARGQMVGGELFF
TRBJ2-3 | - | - | TRBV10-3 | TGTGCCATCAGTGAGCAGGGCCAGACAGATACGCAGTATTTT | CAISEQGQTDTQYF
TRBJ2-7 | - | - | TRBV27 | TGTGCCAGCAGTTTTAACCCCTTGGGCGACGAGCAGTACTTC | CASSFNPLGDEQYF
TRBJ1-6 | TRBD1 | once | TRBV20-1 | TGCAGTGCTAGTGGGGACAGGTCTGTCGATTCACCCCTCCACTTT | CSASGDRSVDSPLHF
TRBJ1-2 | TRBD1 | - | TRBV6-5 | TGTGCCAGCAGAACAGGGGCTGGCTACACCTTC | CASRTGAGYTF
TRBJ1-5 | TRBD1 | few | TRBV19 | TGTGCCAGTACTTTTAACGGACAGGGGGCGGCTCAGCCCCAGCATTTT | CASTFNGQGAAQPQHF
TRBJ2-1 | TRBD2 | - | TRBV7-9 | TGTGCCAGCAGCTTAGATACGGGGGGTGAGCAGTTCTTC | CASSLDTGGEQFF
TRBJ1-2 | - | once | TRBV29-1 | TGCAGCGTTGAAGGGGGCCTCGGCGGCTACACCTTC | CSVEGGLGGYTF
TRBJ2-1 | - | - | TRBV2 | TGTGCCAGCAGGGCAGGGATCTACAATGAGCAGTTCTTC | CASRAGIYNEQFF
TRBJ2-3 | TRBD1 | large | TRBV29-1 | TGCAGCGTCCAGCAGGGGGTACGTGATACGCAGTATTTT | CSVQQGVRDTQYF
TRBJ1-2 | TRBD1 | - | TRBV27 | TGTGCCAGCAGTTCCTTAGACAGGGGGGATGGCTACACCTTC | CASSSLDRGDGYTF
TRBJ2-1 | TRBD1 | - | TRBV9 | TGTGCCAGCAGCACCCGGACAGGGAGAGAGCAGTTCTTC | CASSTRTGREQFF
TRBJ1-2 | TRBD1 | - | TRBV9 | TGTGCCAGCAGCTTTTTGGACAGGGAGGGCTATGGCTACACCTTC | CASSFLDREGYGYTF
TRBJ2-3 | - | - | TRBV19 | TGTGCCAGTAGTGCCTTAGCGGGCACAGATACGCAGTATTTT | CASSALAGTDTQYF
TRBJ1-1 | TRBD1 | once | TRBV5-4 | TGTGCCAGCAGCTTGGAGGGCAGGGGGAGTACTGAAGCTTTCTTT | CASSLEGRGSTEAFF
TRBJ2-7 | - | few | TRBV15 | TGTGCCACCAGCAGAGAGGGGGCCGGGTCCTACGAGCAGTACTTC | CATSREGAGSYEQYF